This T cell receptor (beta chain) originates from a study of long-term antiretroviral therapy in people with HIV (dated by TCRdb to between 2021 and 2023). Regarding the research as a whole: Collection of the earliest samples took place about a decade ahead of the 2015 WHO recommendation for immediate ART, at a time when ART was typically delayed until CD4 counts fell. About 35% of the 30 participants with HIV were female. This retrospective serial study examined whether starting ART and sustained HIV suppression were associated with changes in the composition and diversity of the TRB repertoire in peripheral blood. From some 33 adults with confirmed HIV infection, the cohort provided approximately 190 cryopreserved PBMC samples, gathered serially across a mean of approximately six years (range 1-12). No cross-contamination during QIAcube processing turned up in test extractions that ran a monoclonal T-cell line alongside 30 to 35 polyclonal samples.

The immunoSEQ hsTCRB v3.0 assay was used at survey level resolution to sequence the TRB variable region. The targeted TRB sequencing depth was roughly 40,000-55,000 T-cell genomes per sample. TRB libraries were pooled and sequenced on an Illumina MiSeq using a v3 150-cycle kit. The authors' pipeline ran thus. Repertoire analysis was run in R within a reproducible Nextflow workflow that covered QC, data transformation and analysis. LymphoSeq2, an R package for exploring AIRR-Seq data, was used to implement the custom analyses. A few samples yielding fewer than 5000 total TRB sequences were excluded, leaving 150 to 200 analyzed HIV repertoires. Among the 200 or so HIV repertoires that were kept, under 60 were collected before ART initiation and around 130 were collected after ART initiation. Repertoires were downsampled to 5000 TRB nucleotide sequences, with summary statistics averaged over 100 downsampling iterations. TRB sequences were retained for analysis only if CDR3 regions of at least seven amino acids were present. A Shannon entropy-derived clonality score and the Gini coefficient were used to measure diversity. In the repertoire networks, any two of the top 5000 CDR3 amino acid sequences were connected whenever the two sequences differed by an edit distance of one. GLIPH2 predicted antigen specificity groups and MHC restriction for TRB CDR3 amino acid sequences. Known CMV, EBV, HIV or tissue antigen associations were flagged by matching CDR3 amino acid sequences against VDJdb and McPAS-TCR. Pre-ART, post-ART and control groups were compared with Wilcoxon signed-rank tests and Holm-Bonferroni correction. TCRdb carries this immuneACCESS record with in-frame sequences only. Its versions omit some clonotypes, under half of them owing to an unresolved V gene in the studies checked, with the rest unexplained. V, J and clone size are those of that table, while D and trimming were read from the DNA. This sample lists some 15,000 clones; nearly 85% were detected once. The leading ten clones occupy 16% of the sample.

Participants were included only if at least one PBMC sample before ART initiation and at least two post-ART samples were available. Treatment was received in the United States of America by all participants with HIV. Before DNA extraction, cryopreserved samples of about 1-10 million PBMC were thawed and washed. At the time of the earliest PBMC sample for each participant with HIV, ages ranged from roughly 23 to 55 years. PBMC samples from each participant spanned 1-4 timepoints before ART initiation and 2-8 timepoints after ART initiation, with a median of 7 samples. Serial HIV viral load, CD4+ T-cell count, ART history and demographic data were obtained for every participant. Genomic DNA was extracted from unsorted PBMC with a Qiagen kit on a QIAcube, with processing performed in batches of 12 samples. V drops 5 bases and J drops 5 bases, leaving 10 bases in between. The cysteine opens and the phenylalanine closes a CDR3 of 12 amino acids. Kept here is only the CDR3 DNA, which spans 36 bases and is read in frame from base 1. The germline V gene (reference sequence) sets CDR1 to SEHNR and CDR2 to FQNEAQ.

Study-level results and caveats: Since PBMC availability was limited, sequencing covered only the TCR beta chain, with no alpha chain pairing. Unsorted PBMC were profiled instead of sorted CD4+ and CD8+ T cells because pre-ART samples had limited cell numbers. Inferences about post-ART repertoire changes are limited because no data were available on ART adherence, viral resistance or therapy changes. Narrower CDR3 length ranges were observed in HIV repertoires than in controls, and an antigen-experienced repertoire with only a slight naive shift after ART was suggested by the network structure. At every time point, the repertoire was dominated by expanded TRB clones first identified before ART initiation, although this dominance fluctuated and, in many PLHIV, declined after ART. Starting ART was linked to a significant rise in TRB diversity, yet even after long-term ART the diversity remained significantly lower than in transplant donor controls. The samples were dated from about 2003 to 2017, and the ART regimens that were used may be less effective than current ART regimens.

Points on this clone: This receptor's antigen is unknown. No much larger clonotype is one base removed from it; base qualities were not supplied.

Sequenced material: unsorted PBMCs, taken 1.8 years before starting antiretroviral therapy. The rearranged segments are TRBV7-9 and TRBJ2-7; no D gene is confidently identified. The clonotype was recovered from a woman aged 35 to 49 with HIV. The DNA sequence is given as TGTGCCAGCAGCCCGCCTTGGGACGAGCAGTACTTC. This is translated as CASSPPWDEQYF.